What follows is one TCR beta chain and its context. What it binds is unknown. This entry belongs to a study of molecular identifiers for immune sequencing clone quantification. TCRdb re-derived calls from the PCR reads in MiXCR, one entry per CDR3 protein. The sample yields just under 650,000 distinct CDR3 sequences, nearly 20% seen once. Regarding the study as a whole: Same-barcode identical TCR molecules could make highly expanded clones look smaller than they are.

Naive CD8 libraries came from roughly 20,000 to 1,000,000 sorted cells with 10%, 30% or 50% RNA. Trimming removed 7 bases from V and 1 base from J; junction bases left unmatched: 5. The germline V gene has CDR1 SNHLY and CDR2 FYNNEI. This CDR3 spans 15 amino acids. The source of this sequence is a human donor in good health. Some libraries in this study had Jurkat cell RNA spiked in. Sequencing input: naive CD8+ T cells from blood, with Jurkat cell RNA spiked in. Specified subset: FACS-sorted CD8+CD4-CCR7+CD45RA+ naive T cells. The chain has TRBV2 and TRBJ1-5, with 9 nucleotides matching TRBD1. DNA for the CDR3: TGTGCCAGCAACGGACAGGGGTCCAGCAATCAGCCCCAGCATTTT. Protein product: CASNGQGSSNQPQHF. The variable domain in full, with the rest retrieved from reference TRBV2 and TRBJ1-5, is EPEVTQTPSHQVTQMGQEVILRCVPISNHLYFYWYRQILGQKVEFLVSFYNNEISEKSEIFDDQFSVERPDGSNFTLKIRSTKLEDSAMYFCASNGQGSSNQPQHFGDGTRLSIL.